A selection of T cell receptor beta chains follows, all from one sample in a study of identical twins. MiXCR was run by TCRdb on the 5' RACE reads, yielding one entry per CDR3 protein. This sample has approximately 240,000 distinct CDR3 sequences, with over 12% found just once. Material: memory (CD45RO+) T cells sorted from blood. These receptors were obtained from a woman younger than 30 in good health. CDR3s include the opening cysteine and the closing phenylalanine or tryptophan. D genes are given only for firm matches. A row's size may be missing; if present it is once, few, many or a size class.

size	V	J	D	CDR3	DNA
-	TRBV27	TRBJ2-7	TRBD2	CASRFRSVGGGSYEQYF	TGTGCCAGCAGATTTCGTTCTGTGGGGGGGGGCTCCTACGAGCAGTACTTC
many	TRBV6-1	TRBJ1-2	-	CASSIGTGALYYGYTF	TGTGCCAGCAGCATCGGGACCGGCGCCCTTTACTATGGCTACACCTTC
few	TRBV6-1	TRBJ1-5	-	CASSEREPQHF	TGTGCCAGCAGTGAACGGGAGCCCCAGCATTTT
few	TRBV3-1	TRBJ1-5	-	CASSQAGGVQPQHF	TGTGCCAGCAGCCAAGCGGGGGGCGTGCAGCCCCAGCATTTT
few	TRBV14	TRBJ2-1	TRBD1	CASSRGLDRVVRSSYNEQFF	TGTGCCAGCAGCCGGGGGTTGGACAGGGTAGTAAGAAGCTCCTACAATGAGCAGTTCTTC
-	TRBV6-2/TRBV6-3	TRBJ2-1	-	CASESGFGEQFF	TGTGCCAGCGAGAGTGGGTTCGGGGAGCAGTTCTTC
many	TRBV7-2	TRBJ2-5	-	CASSLVLSGETQYF	TGTGCCAGCAGCTTAGTTCTCAGCGGGGAGACCCAGTACTTC
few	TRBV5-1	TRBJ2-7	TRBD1	CASSFLDRGQDEQYF	TGCGCCAGCAGCTTCCTGGACAGGGGGCAGGACGAGCAGTACTTC
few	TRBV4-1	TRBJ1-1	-	CASSLSGTINTEAFF	TGCGCCAGCAGCCTCAGTGGGACTATTAACACTGAAGCTTTCTTT
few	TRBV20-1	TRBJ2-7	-	CSARERTEIDEQYF	TGCAGTGCTAGAGAAAGGACAGAGATTGACGAGCAGTACTTC
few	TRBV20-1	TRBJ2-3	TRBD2	CSASVLAGVNTQYF	TGCAGTGCTAGTGTGCTAGCGGGAGTTAATACGCAGTATTTT
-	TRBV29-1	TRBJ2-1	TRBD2	CSVETGLALGNEQFF	TGCAGCGTTGAAACCGGACTAGCACTGGGGAATGAGCAGTTCTTC
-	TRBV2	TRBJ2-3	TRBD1	CASRLDRGRTDTQYF	TGTGCCAGCAGGCTGGACAGGGGGCGCACAGATACGCAGTATTTT
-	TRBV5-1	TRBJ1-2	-	CASKASDKGGYGYTF	TGCGCCAGCAAAGCCTCTGACAAGGGTGGCTATGGCTACACCTTC
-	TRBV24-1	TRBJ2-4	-	CAPGCHLAKNIQYF	TGTGCTCCTGGTTGTCATTTAGCCAAAAACATTCAGTACTTC
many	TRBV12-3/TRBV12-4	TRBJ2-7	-	CASSSAGPYEQYF	TGTGCCAGCAGTTCCGCAGGGCCCTACGAGCAGTACTTC
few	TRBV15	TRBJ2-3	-	CATSRVKGSTQYF	TGTGCCACCAGCAGAGTTAAGGGGAGTACGCAGTATTTT
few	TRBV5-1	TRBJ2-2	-	CASSGYTGELFF	TGCGCCAGCAGCGGGTACACCGGGGAGCTGTTTTTT
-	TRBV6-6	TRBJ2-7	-	CASGSGPSYEQYF	TGTGCCAGCGGTTCCGGCCCCTCCTACGAGCAGTACTTC
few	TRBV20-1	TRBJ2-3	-	CSARSRGSGTDTQYF	TGCAGTGCTAGAAGCCGGGGGTCGGGCACAGATACGCAGTATTTT
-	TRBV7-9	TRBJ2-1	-	CASSFGGSYNEQFF	TGTGCCAGCAGCTTTGGCGGGTCCTACAATGAGCAGTTCTTC
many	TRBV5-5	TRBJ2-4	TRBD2	CASSLGLAGVLAKNIQYF	TGTGCCAGCAGTTTAGGACTAGCGGGGGTCCTAGCCAAAAACATTCAGTACTTC
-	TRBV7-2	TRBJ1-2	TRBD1	CASSLDRSSYGYTF	TGTGCCAGCAGCCTGGACAGGTCCTCCTATGGCTACACCTTC